The rows below give T cell receptor beta chains drawn from one sample of a study of cytomegalovirus exposure and HLA in healthy donors. Measured with immunoSEQ multiplex PCR; TCRdb has only the in-frame clones, and not every one. The sample has tens of thousands of clones; about 63% are singletons. Input material: PBMCs. The receptors here all came from a woman in her twenties or thirties in good health and CMV-seronegative. The conserved cysteine and the conserved F or W are not part of the CDR3 here.

length: 12; V: TRBV28; J: TRBJ2-5; CDR3: ASSKGLNQETQY
length: 11; V: TRBV18; J: TRBJ1-2; CDR3: ASSPGQGNGYT
length: 14; V: TRBV19; J: TRBJ1-5; CDR3: ASSQAPPYSNQPQH
length: 10; V: TRBV6-5; J: TRBJ1-1; CDR3: ASRRGLDEAF
length: 14; V: TRBV9; J: TRBJ2-2; CDR3: ASTLSSGTTTGELF
length: 9; V: TRBV20-1; J: TRBJ2-1; CDR3: SAVEGVEQF
length: 11; V: TRBV27; J: TRBJ1-2; CDR3: ASSSDRSYGYT
length: 13; V: TRBV6-5; J: TRBJ1-2; CDR3: ASRRDRGLSDGYT
length: 12; V: TRBV11-3; J: TRBJ2-7; CDR3: ASSPGPGGYEQY
length: 15; V: TRBV28; J: TRBJ2-3; CDR3: ASSLWDSGGSTDTQY
length: 15; V: TRBV4-2; J: TRBJ2-3; CDR3: ASSQQQAGGGADTQY
length: 13; V: TRBV18; J: TRBJ1-5; CDR3: ASSDSPYSNQPQH
length: 14; V: TRBV5-4; J: TRBJ2-3; CDR3: ASSPSRGRSPDTQY
length: 12; V: TRBV9; J: TRBJ1-4; CDR3: ASSGGSLNEKLF
length: 18; V: TRBV7-4; J: TRBJ2-1; CDR3: ASSLGPTPAPTGGVDEQF
length: 16; V: TRBV28; J: TRBJ2-7; CDR3: ASSKFRFGTGRSYEQY
length: 13; V: TRBV4-1; J: TRBJ2-3; CDR3: ASSLAGALADTQY
length: 17; V: TRBV2; J: TRBJ1-2; CDR3: ASSPTRFFGQGRQDGYT
length: 12; V: TRBV2; J: TRBJ2-1; CDR3: ASSAETGDHEQF
length: 11; V: TRBV6-5; J: TRBJ1-2; CDR3: ASSLTGEWGYT
length: 10; V: TRBV10-3; J: TRBJ2-3; CDR3: AISERGDTQY
length: 12; V: TRBV2; J: TRBJ1-2; CDR3: ASSSGDGIYGYT
length: 13; V: TRBV5-1; J: TRBJ2-1; CDR3: ASSFFSGVTNEQF
length: 10; V: TRBV29-1; J: TRBJ2-7; CDR3: SVEDRIYEQY
length: 12; V: TRBV11-3; J: TRBJ2-1; CDR3: ASSLGWGGDEQF
length: 12; V: TRBV10-1; J: TRBJ2-7; CDR3: ASSDGLAGAEQY
length: 12; V: TRBV6-5; J: TRBJ2-7; CDR3: ASSYSGDTYEQY
length: 13; V: TRBV9; J: TRBJ2-7; CDR3: ASSVGRGGSYEQY
length: 13; V: TRBV29-1; J: TRBJ1-3; CDR3: SVVGTVLSGNTIY
length: 10; V: TRBV14; J: TRBJ2-5; CDR3: ASSQSGETQY
length: 12; V: TRBV5-1; J: TRBJ2-7; CDR3: ASSLREGSYEQY
length: 14; V: TRBV9; J: TRBJ2-1; CDR3: ASSVELAGVPNEQF
length: 13; V: TRBV19; J: TRBJ2-6; CDR3: ASSRQGSGANVLT
length: 15; V: TRBV2; J: TRBJ1-1; CDR3: ASSDARDRGYRTEAF
length: 12; V: TRBV30; J: TRBJ2-3; CDR3: AWSSKGSPDTQY
length: 10; V: TRBV7-9; J: TRBJ1-4; CDR3: ASPGTNEKLF
length: 11; V: TRBV11-2; J: TRBJ2-2; CDR3: ASSQGSPGELF
length: 14; V: TRBV27; J: TRBJ1-5; CDR3: ASSSGQGEVNQPQH
length: 15; V: TRBV28; J: TRBJ1-5; CDR3: ASSLPGQGASNQPQH
length: 13; V: TRBV7-9; J: TRBJ1-2; CDR3: ASSSRTGRNYGYT
length: 11; V: TRBV29-1; J: TRBJ1-2; CDR3: SVEGGQGGGYT
length: 11; V: TRBV30; J: TRBJ1-2; CDR3: AWSRDSNYGYT
length: 15; V: TRBV4-3; J: TRBJ2-1; CDR3: ASSQDPTGGLLNEQF
length: 13; V: TRBV6-5; J: TRBJ1-4; CDR3: ASSYGGQGREKLF
length: 13; V: TRBV7-7; J: TRBJ2-3; CDR3: ASSPSVGHTDTQY
length: 15; V: TRBV5-5; J: TRBJ1-3; CDR3: ASSFLPDRGSGNTIY